What follows are 30 T cell receptor beta chains derived from one specimen sequenced in a study of cytomegalovirus exposure and HLA in healthy donors. The PCR contained 60 Vbeta and 13 Jbeta primers. Some clones are missing from TCRdb's copy, which holds only in-frame ones; the method was immunoSEQ multiplex PCR. The table for this sample gives about 150,000 clones. The sample taken for sequencing was PBMCs. The source of these receptors is a woman between 50 and 59 years old in good health and CMV-seronegative.

The chain couples TRBV30 to TRBJ1-5, with unresolved D. CDR1 and CDR2 from the germline V gene are GTSNPN and SVGIG (reference sequence). The CDR3 contains 15 residues. The V end was cut by 3 bases, the J end by 5 bases, with 17 bases between. The CDR3 coding sequence is TGTGCCTGGAGCCCCCGGGGTGGGCAGGATCAGCCCCAGCATTTT. Encoded protein: CAWSPRGGQDQPQHF.

The chain uses TRBV5-1 and TRBJ2-5; 8 nucleotides match TRBD2. CDR1 and CDR2 from the germline V gene are SGHRS and YFSETQ. This CDR3 is built from 16 residues. V was pared by 0 bases and J by 5 bases, with 9 bases of the junction left unmatched. CDR3 sequence (DNA): TGCGCCAGCAGCTTGGGAGTTAGCGGGACCGGGGAGACCCAGTACTTC. Translating gives CASSLGVSGTGETQYF.

The CDR3, as DNA: TGTGCCAGCAGCCAAGGATTCTCTAATTTGCAAAGACAAGTCTATGGCTACACCTTC. Translation: CASSQGFSNLQRQVYGYTF. J is TRBJ1-2 and V is TRBV14; D uncertain. This CDR3 has 19 amino acids. Germline assignment: CDR1 SGHDN and CDR2 FVKESK. V was shortened by 1 base and J by 4 bases, with 25 bases between the two germline ends.

The chain uses TRBV5-5 and TRBJ1-1, with no clear D. Trimming removed 3 bases at V and 3 bases at J, with 9 bases between. Germline lookup yields CDR1 SGHKS and CDR2 YYEKEE (reference sequence). This CDR3 is built from 13 residues. CDR3 protein: CASSSILYTEAFF. CDR3 sequence (DNA): TGTGCCAGCAGCTCAATACTGTACACTGAAGCTTTCTTT.

This chain joins TRBV30 and TRBJ1-5, with no clear D. The CDR3 has 15 amino acids. The germline gives CDR1 GTSNPN, CDR2 SVGIG (reference sequence). Trimming pared 2 bases from V and 5 bases from J, leaving 16 bases between. The CDR3 here is CAWSITFEVDQPQHF. The DNA for the CDR3 is TGTGCCTGGAGTATTACTTTTGAGGTAGATCAGCCCCAGCATTTT.

The chain has TRBV9 and TRBJ1-2, with 10 bases aligning to TRBD1. Germline trimming cut 3 bases from V and 5 bases from J; bases unmatched to any gene: 4. The V gene's germline CDR1 is SGDLS and CDR2 YYNGEE. This CDR3 is 14 amino acids long. In DNA, the CDR3 is TGTGCCAGCAGCGCCTGGACAGGGGGTTATGGCTACACCTTC. Translated: CASSAWTGGYGYTF. The full variable domain, its missing parts supplied by reference TRBV9 and TRBJ1-2, is DSGVTQTPKHLITATGQRVTLRCSPRSGDLSVYWYQQSLDQGLQFLIQYYNGEERAKGNILERFSAQQFPDLHSELNLSSLELGDSALYFCASSAWTGGYGYTFGSGTRLTVV.

The chain combines TRBV5-1 with TRBJ2-7; maybe TRBD1 (6 bases). Trimming pared 4 bases from V and 2 bases from J, leaving 13 bases between. The CDR3 runs to 14 residues. Germline CDR1 and CDR2: SGHRS and YFSETQ. Written as DNA, the CDR3 is TGCGCCAGCAGCCGGCAGGGGAGCGCCTACGAGCAGTACTTC. Protein sequence: CASSRQGSAYEQYF.

The CDR3 loop is CASRTLDRGNQPQHF. DNA of the CDR3: TGTGCCAGCAGAACCTTGGACAGGGGGAATCAGCCCCAGCATTTT. The V gene is TRBV21-1, the J gene TRBJ1-5; the D segment call TRBD1 is taken from the table without a DNA check. TRBV21-1 represents a pseudogene. The CDR3 is made up of 15 amino acids.

The chain has TRBV6-1 and TRBJ2-5; 9 nucleotides match TRBD2. CDR1 and CDR2 (germline): MNHNS, SASEGT. The V and J ends lost 0 bases and 1 base, in that order; junction bases with no gene match: 3. The CDR3 length is 16 residues. The CDR3 DNA reads as TGTGCCAGCAGTGAAGCTAGCGGGGGCTTCCAAGAGACCCAGTACTTC. Its protein product is CASSEASGGFQETQYF.

This chain uses TRBV19 with TRBJ2-1; no clear D. Germline V gives CDR1 LNHDA, CDR2 SQIVND (reference sequence). V was clipped by 3 bases and J by 10 bases, with 10 bases between them. CDR3 size: 12 residues. CDR3 sequence (DNA): TGTGCCAGTAGTATTGAGGTTGGGGAGCAGTTCTTC. It codes for CASSIEVGEQFF.

The chain combines TRBV28 with TRBJ2-1; tentatively, D is TRBD1 (6 bases). Per the germline V gene, CDR1 is MDHEN and CDR2 is SYDVKM. The CDR3 is made up of 14 amino acids. Trimming took off 6 bases at V and 4 bases at J, with 13 bases between the two ends. CDR3 nucleotides: TGTGCCAGCAGGCCGGGACACCTATACAATGAGCAGTTCTTC. Protein product: CASRPGHLYNEQFF.

J is TRBJ2-7 and V is TRBV4-1; D not certain. The CDR3 spans 12 residues. Germline assignment: CDR1 MGHRA and CDR2 YSYEKL. V was shortened by 0 bases and J by 7 bases, with 7 bases between the two germline ends. CDR3 nucleotides: TGCGCCAGCAGCCAAGATAGGCGGGAGCAGTACTTC. Its protein product is CASSQDRREQYF.

Here the CDR3 DNA reads TGTGCCGCTAGCGGGATCACAGATACGCAGTATTTT. It codes for CAASGITDTQYF. The chain recombines TRBV10-3 with TRBJ2-3, with TRBD2 matching over 9 bases. V lost 11 bases and J lost 2; bases outside the gene matches: 2. Germline V gene data show CDR1 as ENHRY and CDR2 as SYGVKD. The CDR3 totals 12 residues.

V gene TRBV18 combines with J gene TRBJ1-5; D is uncertain. Trimming removed 5 bases at V and 5 bases at J, with 10 bases between. The CDR3 extends over 13 amino acids. CDR1 is KGHSH and CDR2 is LQKENI in the germline V gene. This CDR3 is CASSVGGDQPQHF. As DNA, the CDR3 is TGTGCCAGCTCAGTAGGCGGCGATCAGCCCCAGCATTTT.

The rearrangement joins TRBV15 to TRBJ2-7; 7 nucleotides align to TRBD2. V trimming: 3 bases; J trimming: 5 bases; junction bases outside the gene matches: 7. This CDR3 contains 14 residues. Looked up from germline, CDR1 is LNHNV and CDR2 is YYDKDF (reference sequence). CDR3 sequence (DNA): TGTGCCACCAGCAGGGGGGAGGGGACCCACGAGCAGTACTTC. This encodes CATSRGEGTHEQYF.

The genes are TRBV5-1 and TRBJ1-4; D is unclear. Germline-derived CDR1 and CDR2 are SGHRS and YFSETQ. The CDR3 totals 15 residues. With 0 bases removed from V and 3 bases from J, the gap between germline ends came to 9 bases. CDR3 sequence: CASSLVLGANEKLFF. The CDR3 bases are TGCGCCAGCAGCTTGGTACTCGGGGCTAATGAAAAACTGTTTTTT.

This chain joins TRBV29-1 and TRBJ2-4; 13 bases map to TRBD2. V gave up 6 bases and J gave up 0 bases; unmatched junction bases: 14. Looked up from germline, CDR1 is SQVTM and CDR2 is ANQGSEA. The CDR3 extends over 19 amino acids. The CDR3 is CSVKTPGLAGQLAKNIQYF. CDR3 nucleotide sequence: TGCAGCGTCAAAACCCCGGGACTAGCGGGGCAGCTAGCCAAAAACATTCAGTACTTC.

This chain joins TRBV7-9 and TRBJ2-1; D perhaps matches TRBD2 (6 bases). Germline CDR1 and CDR2: SEHNR and FQNEAQ (reference sequence). The CDR3 loop spans 15 amino acids. Trimming cost V 5 bases and J 5 bases, with 16 bases left between them. For the CDR3, the DNA is TGTGCCAGCAGCCGGAGGGGTACTAGTCACAATGAGCAGTTCTTC. Residues: CASSRRGTSHNEQFF.

This chain connects TRBV15 to TRBJ2-2; 8 bases are a match to TRBD2. Germline V gives CDR1 LNHNV, CDR2 YYDKDF (reference sequence). The CDR3 extends over 16 amino acids. After removal of 1 base from V and 3 bases from J, the junction contained 4 bases not matched to a gene. CDR3 in amino acids: CATSRVGGVYTGELFF. The CDR3 region has the DNA TGTGCCACCAGCAGAGTCGGGGGGGTATACACCGGGGAGCTGTTTTTT.

The chain couples TRBV6-5 to TRBJ2-1, with TRBD2 identical over 7 bases. Trimming at V came to 7 bases and at J to 6 bases, leaving 9 bases not matched to a gene. The CDR3 runs to 14 residues. Per germline, CDR1 MNHEY and CDR2 SVGAGI. CDR3 region: CASTPPLASNEQFF. Written as DNA, the CDR3 is TGTGCCAGCACTCCTCCACTAGCGTCCAATGAGCAGTTCTTC.

The CDR3: CASSSGATYEQYF. DNA of the CDR3: TGTGCCAGCAGCTCAGGGGCCACCTACGAGCAGTACTTC. The chain carries TRBV7-9 and TRBJ2-5; D might be TRBD1 (6 bases). The J call may be wrong; the DNA end is better matched by TRBJ2-7. CDR3 length: 13 residues. From germline, CDR1 is SEHNR and CDR2 FQNEAQ (reference sequence).

The chain uses TRBV18 and TRBJ2-6; maybe TRBD1 (6 bases). Trimming left V 6 bases short and J 0 bases short, with 9 bases between. The CDR3 covers 15 residues. Germline-derived CDR1 and CDR2 are KGHSH and LQKENI. Here the CDR3 reads CASSRGDSGANVLTF. The CDR3 DNA is TGTGCCAGCTCCAGGGGAGACTCTGGGGCCAACGTCCTGACTTTC.

The rearrangement links TRBV30 to TRBJ1-2, with D hard to call. The CDR3 is 13 residues long. CDR1 and CDR2 (germline): GTSNPN, SVGIG (reference sequence). The V and J ends lost 2 bases and 7 bases respectively, with 14 bases between them. The CDR3 DNA is TGTGCCTGGAGTTGGACCGGGGTTCGTGGCTACACCTTC. Translating gives CAWSWTGVRGYTF.

The genes are TRBV9 and TRBJ2-3; D not resolved. Between the trimmed V and J ends, which lost 0 bases and 2 bases, there was a span of 10 bases. The germline CDR1 and CDR2 sequences are SGDLS and YYNGEE. The CDR3 is 15 residues long. CDR3 bases: TGTGCCAGCAGCGTAGATCAGCGCCTCACAGATACGCAGTATTTT. Translation: CASSVDQRLTDTQYF.

The chain employs TRBV5-1 and TRBJ2-3; 8 bases are a match to TRBD2. Germline CDR1 and CDR2: SGHRS and YFSETQ. The CDR3 totals 17 residues. J gave up 1 base and V 1 base, and 8 bases lay outside the gene matches. CDR3 residues: CASSLKLAGGGTDTQYF. In DNA form, the CDR3 reads TGCGCCAGCAGCTTGAAATTGGCGGGGGGTGGCACAGATACGCAGTATTTT.

The J gene is TRBJ2-2, the V gene TRBV5-4; D is possibly TRBD2 (5 bases). The V and J ends lost 2 bases and 8 bases respectively, with 13 bases between them. CDR1 is SGHNT, CDR2 YYREEE, per germline (reference sequence). This CDR3 comprises 14 residues. Here the CDR3 reads CASSFVGIEGELFF. The CDR3 DNA sequence: TGTGCCAGCAGCTTTGTCGGGATCGAGGGGGAGCTGTTTTTT.

V is TRBV18 and J is TRBJ1-2; 7 nucleotides line up with TRBD1. Trimming removed 6 bases from V and 6 bases from J; junction bases left unmatched: 13. The germline CDR1 and CDR2 sequences are KGHSH and LQKENI. The CDR3 loop spans 15 amino acids. The CDR3 DNA is TGTGCCAGCTCCATCACAGGGGACCTATTAGATGGCTACACCTTC. This translates into CASSITGDLLDGYTF.

The J gene is TRBJ2-5, the V gene TRBV14; 8 nucleotides match TRBD1. Germline V gene data show CDR1 as SGHDN and CDR2 as FVKESK. The CDR3 length is 15 residues. The ends lost 4 bases at V and 2 bases at J; junction bases unmatched: 6. CDR3 coding DNA: TGTGCCAGCAGCCCGATTAGGACAGGGCAAGAGACCCAGTACTTC. Its translation: CASSPIRTGQETQYF.

The CDR3 nucleotides are TGTGCCTGGAGTCCGGACAGGGGACAGCCCCAGCATTTT. Its translation: CAWSPDRGQPQHF. The genes are TRBV30 and TRBJ1-5, with 9 bases aligning to TRBD1. The junction had 3 bases not matched to a gene; V was cut back by 2 bases and J by 7 bases. Germline values: CDR1 GTSNPN, CDR2 SVGIG (reference sequence). This CDR3 comprises 13 residues.

For this clone: Other nucleotide sequences from this sample produce the same CDR3. This chain joins TRBV28 and TRBJ1-4; tentative D call: TRBD1 (5 bases). The CDR3 spans 14 residues. Trimming pared 4 bases from V and 2 bases from J, leaving 8 bases between. CDR1 and CDR2 (germline): MDHEN, SYDVKM. In DNA form, the CDR3 reads TGTGCCAGCAGTTCGGGGGGGACTAATGAAAAACTGTTTTTT. Translated: CASSSGGTNEKLFF. Complete variable domain (other parts from reference TRBV28 and TRBJ1-4): DVKVTQSSRYLVKRTGEKVFLECVQDMDHENMFWYRQDPGLGLRLIYFSYDVKMKEKGDIPEGYSVSREKKERFSLILESASTNQTSMYLCASSSGGTNEKLFFGSGTQLSVL.